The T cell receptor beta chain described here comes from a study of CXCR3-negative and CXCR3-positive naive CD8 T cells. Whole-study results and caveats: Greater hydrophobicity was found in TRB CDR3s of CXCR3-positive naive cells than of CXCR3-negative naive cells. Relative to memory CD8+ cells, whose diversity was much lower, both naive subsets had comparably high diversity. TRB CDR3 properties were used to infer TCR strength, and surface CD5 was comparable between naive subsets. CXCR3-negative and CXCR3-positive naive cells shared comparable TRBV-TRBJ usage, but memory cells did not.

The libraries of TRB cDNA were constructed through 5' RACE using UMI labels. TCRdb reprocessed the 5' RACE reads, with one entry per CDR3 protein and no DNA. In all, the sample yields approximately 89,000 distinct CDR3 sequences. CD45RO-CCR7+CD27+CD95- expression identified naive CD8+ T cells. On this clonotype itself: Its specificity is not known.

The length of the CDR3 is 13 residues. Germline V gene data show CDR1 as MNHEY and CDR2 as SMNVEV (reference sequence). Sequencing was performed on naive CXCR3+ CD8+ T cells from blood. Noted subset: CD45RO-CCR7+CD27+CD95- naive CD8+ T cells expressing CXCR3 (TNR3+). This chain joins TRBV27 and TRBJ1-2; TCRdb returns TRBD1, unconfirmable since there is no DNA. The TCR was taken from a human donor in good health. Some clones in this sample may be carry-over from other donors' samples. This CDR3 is CASSMGAANGYTF.